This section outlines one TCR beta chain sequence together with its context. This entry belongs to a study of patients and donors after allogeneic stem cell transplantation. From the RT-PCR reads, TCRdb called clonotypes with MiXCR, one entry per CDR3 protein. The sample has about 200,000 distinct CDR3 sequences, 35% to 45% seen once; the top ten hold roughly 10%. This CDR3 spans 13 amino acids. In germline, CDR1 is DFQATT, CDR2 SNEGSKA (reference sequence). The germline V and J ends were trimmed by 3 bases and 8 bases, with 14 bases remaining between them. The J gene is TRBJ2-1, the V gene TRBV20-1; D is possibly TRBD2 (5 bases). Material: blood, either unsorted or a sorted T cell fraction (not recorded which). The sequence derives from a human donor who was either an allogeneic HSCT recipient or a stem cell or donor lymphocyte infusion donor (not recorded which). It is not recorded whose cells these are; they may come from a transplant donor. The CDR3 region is CSASQNVAYEQFF. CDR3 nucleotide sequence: TGCAGTGCTAGCCAGAACGTAGCGTATGAGCAGTTCTTC.